This TCR beta chain is from a study of blood T cells in healthy people across ages. Donors gave roughly 9.1 milliliters of peripheral blood apiece. The second PCR ran roughly 7 to 11 cycles with a sample-barcoded 5' primer and J-beta primers. TCRdb recomputed calls from the 5' RACE reads with MiXCR, one row per CDR3 protein. The table lists around 1.5 million distinct CDR3 sequences, about 35% of them singletons. This CDR3 comprises 19 residues. V dropped 2 bases and J dropped 11; count of bases not matched to a gene: 23. Germline V gene sequence: CDR1 MNHEY, CDR2 SVGEGT. The V call is TRBV6-2 or TRBV6-3, the J call TRBJ2-5; 10 bases match TRBD1. The sequenced sample consisted of blood. This clonotype was obtained from a woman aged 25 to 39 in good health. This CDR3 reads CASSYHNLIKGQGRSKQYF. For the CDR3, the DNA is TGTGCCAGCAGTTACCACAACTTAATTAAGGGACAGGGGAGGAGCAAGCAGTACTTC.